This T cell receptor (beta chain) was captured by sequencing in a study of siplizumab effects on memory and regulatory T cells. Germline V gene sequence: CDR1 SGHNT, CDR2 YYREEE (reference sequence). V was cut by 0 bases and J by 7 bases, with 10 bases left in between. The CDR3 is 13 amino acids. Sequenced by immunoSEQ multiplex PCR; TCRdb stores in-frame clones only, minus some. The data hold about 62,000 clones, with roughly 85% observed a single time. The chain has TRBV5-4 and TRBJ1-2; D remains ambiguous. Sequencing input: memory CD4+ T cells sorted from blood. This clonotype was sampled from a human donor in good health. In nucleotides, the CDR3 is TGTGCCAGCAGCTTGGGGCAGGAGCCTGGCTACACCTTC. Its protein product is CASSLGQEPGYTF.